This is a list of T cell receptor beta chains from one sample in a study of shared clonotypes between healthy human individuals. Here immunoSEQ multiplex PCR was the method, and the copy in TCRdb shows in-frame clones only, minus some. This sample has about 1 million clones, with about 75% found just once. Specimen: memory CD4+ T cells sorted from blood. These receptors all stem from a man between 18 and 29 years old in good health. CDR3s include the opening cysteine and the closing phenylalanine or tryptophan. The D gene is left open where the match is weak. A row's size may be missing; if present it is once, few, many or a size class.

j_call	v_call	d_call	clone_size	cdr3_nt	cdr3_aa
TRBJ1-2	TRBV10-3	-	-	TGTGCCATCAGTGAGGCTTCCAGGGAGGATGGCTACACCTTC	CAISEASREDGYTF
TRBJ1-5	TRBV6-5	-	-	TGTGCCAGCAGCGGGGGACGCAATCAGCCCCAGCATTTT	CASSGGRNQPQHF
TRBJ1-1	TRBV9	TRBD1	-	TGTGCCAGCAGCGAAAGCCCACAGGGGGCAAACACTGAAGCTTTCTTT	CASSESPQGANTEAFF
TRBJ2-5	TRBV25-1	-	-	TGTGCCAGCAGTGAATCTGGGGCAGAGACCCAGTACTTC	CASSESGAETQYF
TRBJ2-1	TRBV7-6	-	-	TGTGCCAGCAGCTTAGGTCAGGGGATCAATGAGCAGTTCTTC	CASSLGQGINEQFF
TRBJ2-7	TRBV7-2	TRBD2	-	TGTGCCAGCAGCTCTTCTGCGAGCGGGGGTATCTACGAGCAGTACTTC	CASSSSASGGIYEQYF
TRBJ1-4	TRBV2	-	few	TGTGCCAGCAGTGAAGCCGACAGCCCTTACGAAAAACTGTTTTTT	CASSEADSPYEKLFF
TRBJ2-7	TRBV4-1	-	-	TGCGCCAGCAGCCCAGACCTACCTAGCGACTACGAGCAGTACTTC	CASSPDLPSDYEQYF
TRBJ1-5	TRBV4-1	-	once	TGCGCCAGCAGCCTAGTGGGGGGGCCCCAGCATTTT	CASSLVGGPQHF
TRBJ1-4	TRBV18	-	-	TGTGCCAGCTCACTGAGTAGGGGGGGCCTGGATGAAAAACTGTTTTTT	CASSLSRGGLDEKLFF
TRBJ2-5	TRBV30	-	-	TGTGCCTGGAGTCGTCCAGGGGAGACCCAGTACTTC	CAWSRPGETQYF
TRBJ2-6	TRBV12-5	TRBD1	few	TGTGCTAGTGGATGGACAGGGGGCTCTGGGGCCAACGTCCTGACTTTC	CASGWTGGSGANVLTF
TRBJ2-7	TRBV5-6	TRBD1	-	TGTGCCAGCAGCAAGGGACAGCCTACCTACGAGCAGTACTTC	CASSKGQPTYEQYF
TRBJ1-1	TRBV6-6	-	-	TGTGCCAGCACATCAGGGGTACAGGGCTACACTGAAGCTTTCTTT	CASTSGVQGYTEAFF
TRBJ2-1	TRBV7-2	TRBD2	-	TGTGCCAGCAGCAAGGGACTAGCGGTCAACAATGAGCAGTTCTTC	CASSKGLAVNNEQFF
TRBJ2-3	TRBV4-3	-	-	TGCGCCAGCAGCGGGGCCCCGGGGGATACGCAGTATTTT	CASSGAPGDTQYF
TRBJ2-6	TRBV29-1	-	-	TGCAGCGTTACAGGGTCTGGGGCCAACGTCCTGACTTTC	CSVTGSGANVLTF
TRBJ1-1	TRBV6-1	TRBD1	few	TGTGCCAGCAGTAGACAGGGTGAAGCTTTCTTT	CASSRQGEAFF
TRBJ1-5	TRBV6-6	-	-	TGTGCCAGCAGTTATTCCAGCAATCAGCCCCAGCATTTT	CASSYSSNQPQHF
TRBJ1-6	TRBV6-5	TRBD1	few	TGTGCCAGCAGTTTGAAGGGGGCGAATTCACCCCTCCACTTT	CASSLKGANSPLHF
TRBJ2-1	TRBV9	TRBD2	-	TGTGCCAGCAGCCAAAACCTACTAGCGGGTGGATGGGTTGAGCAGTTCTTC	CASSQNLLAGGWVEQFF
TRBJ2-1	TRBV18	-	many	TGTGCCAGCTCACCAAGTTCCCCATCCTACAATGAGCAGTTCTTC	CASSPSSPSYNEQFF
TRBJ1-4	TRBV5-1	-	-	TGCGCCAGCAGCGGGGACGGGCGGGGTGAAAAACTGTTTTTT	CASSGDGRGEKLFF
TRBJ2-5	TRBV15	-	few	TGTGCCACCAGCAGTAGCGGACATCAAGAGACCCAGTACTTC	CATSSSGHQETQYF
TRBJ2-1	TRBV10-3	TRBD1	few	TGTGCCATCTCCCTGGACAGGGGAAATGAGCAGTTCTTC	CAISLDRGNEQFF
TRBJ1-5	TRBV2	TRBD1	-	TGTGCCAGCATTACGGACAGGGGAGATCAGCCCCAGCATTTT	CASITDRGDQPQHF
TRBJ2-5	TRBV7-9	-	once	TGTGCCAGCAGCTTTTCCCTCTCCGGCTCCGCGGAGACCCAGTACTTC	CASSFSLSGSAETQYF
TRBJ2-5	TRBV6-6	TRBD2	-	TGTGCCAGCAGCGTGACTAGCGGGCCAGGGGAGACCCAGTACTTC	CASSVTSGPGETQYF
TRBJ2-7	TRBV4-2	-	-	TGTGCCAGCAGCCGGAGGGAGGATCTCTACGAGCAGTACTTC	CASSRREDLYEQYF
TRBJ2-7	TRBV30	TRBD1	-	TGTGCCGCAAAGGGGGCCCCCTGGGAGCAGTACTTC	CAAKGAPWEQYF
TRBJ1-2	TRBV9	-	few	TGTGCCAGCAGCGTAGAGTTCCCGTCTGACGGCTACACCTTC	CASSVEFPSDGYTF
TRBJ1-1	TRBV28	TRBD1	-	TGTGCCAGCCTCAGGGGGCTCATGAACACTGAAGCTTTCTTT	CASLRGLMNTEAFF
TRBJ1-3	TRBV7-2	TRBD1	-	TGTGCCAGCAGCTATGGGACAGGGGCCTACACCATATATTTT	CASSYGTGAYTIYF
TRBJ2-3	TRBV7-9	-	-	TGTGCCAGCAGCTTAGACAGGGCCCCCACAGATACGCAGTATTTT	CASSLDRAPTDTQYF
TRBJ1-5	TRBV28	-	-	TGTGCCAGCAGTTTAGTGCCGGGAAGCAATCAGCCCCAGCATTTT	CASSLVPGSNQPQHF
TRBJ2-3	TRBV9	-	-	TGTGCCAGCAGCGGAGGCCCTGGGGGGGGGCGTACAGATACGCAGTATTTT	CASSGGPGGGRTDTQYF
TRBJ2-5	TRBV6-1	-	-	TGTGCCAGCAGTGAAGAAAGGCGGCAATGGGAGACCCAGTACTTC	CASSEERRQWETQYF
TRBJ2-7	TRBV5-1	TRBD2	-	TGCGCCAGCAGTGTAGCGGGCTCCTACGAGCAGTACTTC	CASSVAGSYEQYF
TRBJ2-5	TRBV6-1	TRBD1	-	TGTGCCAGCATGCCTGGACAGGAAGAGACCCAGTACTTC	CASMPGQEETQYF
TRBJ1-5	TRBV10-3	-	-	TGTGCCACCCAGGGTGCCCCTTATAGCAATCAGCCCCAGCATTTT	CATQGAPYSNQPQHF
TRBJ1-2	TRBV30	-	-	TGTGCCCCTAAACCCGATGCTAACTATGGCTACACCTTC	CAPKPDANYGYTF
TRBJ1-5	TRBV18	-	-	TGTGCCAGCTCACCAGACGGGACGCCGCCCCAGCATTTT	CASSPDGTPPQHF
TRBJ2-5	TRBV10-2	-	-	TGCGCCAGCAGTGAGGGCGTGGCGACCCAGTACTTC	CASSEGVATQYF
TRBJ2-5	TRBV30	-	-	TGTGCCTGGAGGGTAACCGGGGAGACCCAGTACTTC	CAWRVTGETQYF
TRBJ2-2	TRBV7-2	-	-	TGTGCCAGCAGCTCGGGGTGGGCCGGGGAGCTGTTTTTT	CASSSGWAGELFF
TRBJ2-1	TRBV19	TRBD2	few	TGTGCCAGTAGCATTAGGACTAGCGGGGCCGAGCAGTTCTTC	CASSIRTSGAEQFF
TRBJ1-4	TRBV5-5	-	-	TGTGCCAGCAGCCCGGCTGGGGTGACCGCAACTAATGAAAAACTGTTTTTT	CASSPAGVTATNEKLFF
TRBJ1-2	TRBV2	-	-	TGTGCCAGCAGTAGGTCAGGGAGGGGAAATGGCTACACCTTC	CASSRSGRGNGYTF
TRBJ2-1	TRBV5-1	TRBD1	-	TGCGCCAGCAGCTTCGGACAGGGGGAATACAATGAGCAGTTCTTC	CASSFGQGEYNEQFF
TRBJ1-4	TRBV5-6	-	many	TGTGCCAGCAGCTCCCAGGGGTTGGGCGAAAAACTGTTTTTT	CASSSQGLGEKLFF